The entry that follows covers one T cell receptor beta chain sequence. Libraries were prepared by immunoSEQ multiplex PCR; TCRdb keeps only in-frame clonotypes and omits some of them. The data show about 230,000 clones, with over 80% seen just once and 27% held by the top ten. The record originates from a study of blood T cell repertoires in COVID-19. Background on the study: There were acute and convalescent COVID-19 samples, and they came from the United States, Italy and Spain. The analysed material was cDNA or gDNA that came from T cells, B-cell-depleted T cells, or PBMCs.

V dropped 0 bases and J dropped 5 bases, with 5 bases sitting between them. This CDR3 is built from 13 residues. Germline-derived CDR1 and CDR2 are LGHNA and YSLEER. The receptor comes from a middle-aged man with acute or convalescent COVID-19. Sequences were obtained from peripheral blood. The V and J genes are TRBV4-3 and TRBJ1-5; no reliable D call. CDR3 in DNA: TGCGCCAGCAGCCAAGAACGGTATCAGCCCCAGCATTTT. Its protein is CASSQERYQPQHF.